The next 3 T cell receptor beta chains were all read from a single sample in a study of T cells in Graves' hyperthyroidism and ophthalmopathy. TCR beta CDR3 sequences were amplified from RNA transcripts. HTBI primers were the set used in a first-round RT-PCR of the TCR CDR3. One entry per CDR3 protein, called by TCRdb with MiXCR from the multiplex PCR reads. The data hold more than 350,000 distinct CDR3 sequences, with more than 14% observed a single time. The sequencing input was blood. The receptors stem from a woman aged 30 to 39 with Graves' ophthalmopathy.

The chain links TRBV19 to TRBJ1-2; 7 bases are a match to TRBD1. This CDR3 has 14 amino acids. The J segment lost 7 bases and the V segment lost 6 bases, leaving 11 bases of the junction unmatched. CDR1 is LNHDA, CDR2 SQIVND, per germline (reference sequence). The CDR3 DNA sequence: TGTGCCAGTAGCCCAGCGGGACAGTTGTCTGGCTACACCTTC. Translating it yields CASSPAGQLSGYTF.

For this clonotype: A read error may explain this, as a much larger clone is one base away. This chain uses TRBV7-2 with TRBJ2-3; unclear D gene. V lost 1 base and J 6 bases, leaving 14 bases between the germline ends. The CDR3 runs 15 residues. Germline V gene data show CDR1 as SGHTA and CDR2 as FQGNSA. CDR3 nucleotide sequence: TGTGCCAGCAGCTTAGGGTCTTCGGGTAGGGATACGCAGTATTTT. Translating it yields CASSLGSSGRDTQYF.

The table lists this clonotype with many counts. The chain joins TRBV7-2 to TRBJ2-7; 11 bases match TRBD2. V lost 1 base and J lost 4; bases outside the gene matches: 3. The germline CDR1 and CDR2 sequences are SGHTA and FQGNSA. CDR3 length: 15 residues. DNA for the CDR3: TGTGCCAGCAGCTTAGGGCTAGCGGGGGGATACGAGCAGTACTTC. Translated, it gives CASSLGLAGGYEQYF.